The 30 T cell receptor beta chains in this list originate from one sample, sequenced in a study of blood T cell repertoires in COVID-19. Data came from immunoSEQ multiplex PCR; TCRdb stores just in-frame clones and leaves some out. The table records roughly 43,000 clones, around 90% of them present only once. The sample consisted of peripheral blood. Receptors originate from a man aged 55 to 70 with active COVID-19.

The rearrangement joins TRBV11-2 to TRBJ2-3; D possibly corresponds to TRBD1 (7 bases). This CDR3 has 16 residues. The germline V gene has CDR1 SGHAT and CDR2 FQNNGV. V was clipped by 1 base and J by 4 bases, with 15 bases between them. The CDR3 reads CASSLVAGQSADTQYF. CDR3 nucleotide sequence: TGTGCCAGCAGCTTAGTGGCGGGACAGAGCGCAGATACGCAGTATTTT.

This sequence joins TRBV19 and TRBJ1-2, with 8 bases matching TRBD1. V lost 4 bases and J lost 2; bases outside the gene matches: 6. Germline CDR1 reads LNHDA; CDR2 reads SQIVND (reference sequence). CDR3 length: 15 residues. The CDR3: CASSTLDRGNYGYTF. CDR3 coding DNA: TGTGCCAGTAGTACCCTCGACAGGGGCAACTATGGCTACACCTTC. Based on the CDR3 plus reference TRBV19 and TRBJ1-2, the full variable domain is DGGITQSPKYLFRKEGQNVTLSCEQNLNHDAMYWYRQDPGQGLRLIYYSQIVNDFQKGDIAEGYSVSREKKESFPLTVTSAQKNPTAFYLCASSTLDRGNYGYTFGSGTRLTVV.

This rearrangement joins TRBV7-3 to TRBJ2-2; 9 nucleotides line up with TRBD2. This CDR3 has 16 residues. Germline V gene data show CDR1 as SGHTA and CDR2 as FQGTGA. With V trimmed by 2 bases and J by 4 bases, 5 bases remained unmatched. CDR3 DNA sequence: TGTGCCAGCAGCTTAGGTGCGGGGGGGCGCACCGGGGAGCTGTTTTTT. It yields the protein CASSLGAGGRTGELFF.

This chain uses TRBV6-5 with TRBJ2-7; 9 bases line up with TRBD1. Per germline, CDR1 MNHEY and CDR2 SVGAGI. Trimming removed 6 bases from V and 3 bases from J; junction bases left unmatched: 3. The CDR3 length is 13 residues. CDR3 in DNA: TGTGCCAGCAGACGGGGACAGGGCTACGAGCAGTACTTC. This codes for CASRRGQGYEQYF.

The gene calls are TRBV19 and TRBJ2-2; TRBD1 agrees at 9 bases. Germline loops: CDR1 LNHDA, CDR2 SQIVND (reference sequence). This CDR3 has 16 residues. V dropped 7 bases and J dropped 0; count of bases not matched to a gene: 6. CDR3 amino acids: CASKTGTGTNTGELFF. In nucleotides, the CDR3 is TGTGCCAGTAAGACCGGGACAGGGACGAACACCGGGGAGCTGTTTTTT.

The chain joins TRBV5-1 to TRBJ1-4; D not resolved. The CDR3 runs 14 residues. Trimming pared 0 bases from V and 3 bases from J, leaving 6 bases between. From germline, CDR1 is SGHRS and CDR2 YFSETQ. The DNA for the CDR3 is TGCGCCAGCAGCTTGGAGAGGCCTAATGAAAAACTGTTTTTT. The encoded protein is CASSLERPNEKLFF.

Here the CDR3 reads CASTRGGKEKLFF. For the CDR3, the DNA is TGTGCCAGCACCAGGGGTGGTAAGGAAAAACTGTTTTTT. The J gene is TRBJ1-4, the V gene TRBV19, with D perhaps TRBD1 (6 bases). The V and J ends lost 9 bases and 8 bases respectively, with 16 bases between them. The CDR3 consists of 13 residues. CDR1 is LNHDA and CDR2 is SQIVND in the germline V gene (reference sequence).

This clone was picked up one time. The chain uses TRBV6-4 and TRBJ2-1; TRBD2 matches at 9 bases. In germline, CDR1 is MRHNA, CDR2 SNTAGT. CDR3 length equals 16 residues. The J segment lost 2 bases and the V segment lost 4 bases, leaving 6 bases of the junction unmatched. The DNA of the CDR3 is TGTGCCAGCAGTGGGCAGGGCGGGAGGGCCTACAATGAGCAGTTCTTC. Encoded protein: CASSGQGGRAYNEQFF.

The gene calls are TRBV19 and TRBJ1-1, with D perhaps TRBD1 (6 bases). This CDR3 has 13 residues. Germline V lookup: CDR1 LNHDA, CDR2 SQIVND (reference sequence). V lost 1 base and J 14 bases, leaving 17 bases between the germline ends. CDR3 in amino acids: CASSIGPTGTPFF. The CDR3 DNA follows: TGTGCCAGTAGTATAGGGCCGACAGGAACGCCGTTCTTT.

The chain carries TRBV28 and TRBJ1-1; unclear D gene. The CDR3 spans 16 residues. CDR1 and CDR2 from the germline V gene are MDHEN and SYDVKM. With 3 bases removed from V and 0 bases from J, the gap between germline ends came to 14 bases. CDR3: CASSFPKIEVNTEAFF. CDR3 coding DNA: TGTGCCAGCAGTTTCCCCAAGATAGAAGTGAACACTGAAGCTTTCTTT.

The table lists this clone with a few counts. The chain has TRBV19 and TRBJ1-5, with D unclear. Germline V lookup: CDR1 LNHDA, CDR2 SQIVND (reference sequence). The V end lost 3 bases, the J end lost 0 bases, and 12 bases lay between the germline ends. This CDR3 contains 16 residues. The CDR3 bases are TGTGCCAGTAGTATTCCGGGTGGCGATAGCAATCAGCCCCAGCATTTT. Amino acids: CASSIPGGDSNQPQHF.

The chain uses TRBV5-5 and TRBJ2-5, with TRBD2 identical over 7 bases. CDR1 and CDR2 from the germline V gene are SGHKS and YYEKEE (reference sequence). V shed 0 bases, J shed 5 bases, and the junction held 7 bases outside the gene matches. The length of the CDR3 is 15 residues. The CDR3 loop is CASSLGAGLRETQYF. In DNA, the CDR3 is TGTGCCAGCAGCTTGGGAGCGGGGCTAAGGGAGACCCAGTACTTC.

This chain links TRBV28 with TRBJ2-7, with a possible D match to TRBD1 (5 bases). CDR3 size: 19 residues. CDR1 and CDR2 from the germline V gene are MDHEN and SYDVKM. The V and J ends lost 2 bases and 2 bases respectively, with 25 bases between them. The CDR3 is CASSLGLRVDKGIPYEQYF. In DNA form, the CDR3 reads TGTGCCAGCAGTTTAGGATTACGGGTGGACAAGGGAATACCCTACGAGCAGTACTTC.

The chain is built from TRBV30 and TRBJ1-4; 7 bases fit TRBD1. The CDR3 has 11 residues. V was clipped by 1 base and J by 13 bases; unmatched bases: 3. The germline V gene encodes CDR1 GTSNPN and CDR2 SVGIG (reference sequence). The CDR3 region has the DNA TGTGCCTGGAGTGGGGGGACAGCACTGTTTTTT. It encodes CAWSGGTALFF.

The V call is TRBV19, the J call TRBJ2-1; D remains ambiguous. CDR1 is LNHDA and CDR2 is SQIVND in the germline V gene (reference sequence). The CDR3 consists of 13 residues. Trimming stripped 4 bases from V and 6 bases from J, with 10 bases between. The CDR3 region has the DNA TGTGCCAGTAGTACGGAGAGGCCCAATGAGCAGTTCTTC. This sequence encodes CASSTERPNEQFF.

The V and J genes are TRBV7-3 and TRBJ2-3; perhaps TRBD2 as D (6 bases). The V and J ends lost 8 bases and 5 bases respectively, with 20 bases between them. The CDR3 contains 15 residues. Germline V gene lookup returns CDR1 SGHTA and CDR2 FQGTGA. This chain's CDR3 is CASGLGGTAVDTQYF. In nucleotides, the CDR3 is TGTGCCAGCGGCCTCGGGGGTACCGCGGTAGATACGCAGTATTTT.

The V gene is TRBV21-1, the J gene TRBJ2-5; the DNA was not used to check the table's D call, TRBD1. TRBV21-1 corresponds to a pseudogene. The CDR3 is 13 residues long. The CDR3 is CASSSRGPETQYF. The CDR3 coding sequence is TGTGCCAGCAGCAGCAGGGGGCCGGAGACCCAGTACTTC.

This rearrangement joins TRBV18 to TRBJ2-3; maybe TRBD1 (5 bases). The CDR3 is 17 residues long. The germline CDR1 and CDR2 sequences are KGHSH and LQKENI. V dropped 0 bases and J dropped 5 bases, with 18 bases sitting between them. The CDR3 loop reads CASSPPTGQGLGDTQYF. In DNA form, the CDR3 reads TGTGCCAGCTCACCACCAACAGGTCAGGGTTTGGGAGATACGCAGTATTTT.

The chain joins TRBV24-1 to TRBJ2-2; D uncertain. Trimming pared 4 bases from V and 1 base from J, leaving 12 bases between. The CDR3 sequence is 16 residues long. Germline V CDR1 and CDR2: KGHDR, SFDVKD. The CDR3, as DNA: TGTGCCACCAGTGACCCCACCCTAGGGAACACCGGGGAGCTGTTTTTT. It codes for CATSDPTLGNTGELFF.

The V and J genes are TRBV6-5 and TRBJ2-5; D is perhaps TRBD2 (6 bases). Germline CDR1 is MNHEY and CDR2 is SVGAGI. The CDR3 runs 16 residues. Trimming left V 4 bases short and J 7 bases short, with 22 bases between. The CDR3 here is CASSSSGWGDGGTQYF. The CDR3 nucleotides are TGTGCCAGCAGTTCCTCGGGATGGGGGGATGGGGGGACCCAGTACTTC.

This clone appeared once. CDR3 in DNA: TGTGCCAGCAGTCCCCCCCCCGCGATGAACACTGAAGCTTTCTTT. It yields the protein CASSPPPAMNTEAFF. This chain connects TRBV28 to TRBJ1-1; no clear D gene. This CDR3 has 15 amino acids. Looked up from germline, CDR1 is MDHEN and CDR2 is SYDVKM. V was pared by 5 bases and J by 0 bases, with 13 bases between.

The chain joins TRBV30 to TRBJ2-7; TRBD1 aligns across 7 bases. This CDR3 has 13 residues. CDR1 is GTSNPN and CDR2 is SVGIG in the germline V gene (reference sequence). V shed 2 bases, J shed 6 bases, and the junction held 7 bases outside the gene matches. The CDR3 reads CAWSYRQGSEQYF. CDR3 in DNA: TGTGCCTGGAGTTATCGACAGGGCTCCGAGCAGTACTTC.

This clone was counted once. The chain links TRBV4-3 to TRBJ1-1; 7 bases map to TRBD1. Germline CDR1 and CDR2: LGHNA and YSLEER. Unmatched junction bases numbered 5, after V lost 3 bases and J lost 1 base. This CDR3 has 15 residues. The DNA for the CDR3 is TGCGCCAGCAGCCAGTTAGACAGGGCGAACACTGAAGCTTTCTTT. Its translation is CASSQLDRANTEAFF.

This chain connects TRBV23-1 to TRBJ2-7; D not resolved. TRBV23-1 counts as an open reading frame of uncertain function. This CDR3 has 15 residues. The V end was cut by 1 base, the J end by 4 bases, with 14 bases between. CDR3 coding DNA: TGCGCCAGCAGTCAATTGGTCCAAGCCAAATACGAGCAGTACTTC. Protein sequence: CASSQLVQAKYEQYF.

Points on this clone: An end of the junction does not agree with germline; a read error may underlie this. The chain carries TRBV7-9 and TRBJ1-1; TRBD1 aligns across 8 bases. This CDR3 has 13 residues. The germline gives CDR1 SEHNR, CDR2 FQNEAQ (reference sequence). This CDR3 is CASILTGGTEAFF. Written as DNA, the CDR3 is TGTGCCAGCATCTTAACAGGGGGGACTGAAGCTTTCTTT.

The V gene is TRBV7-2, the J gene TRBJ1-5, with 7 bases aligning to TRBD1. CDR3 length: 15 residues. Germline V lookup: CDR1 SGHTA, CDR2 FQGNSA. V gave up 5 bases and J gave up 2 bases; unmatched junction bases: 6. The DNA for the CDR3 is TGTGCCAGCAGCCTCCGACAGGGTGGCAATCAGCCCCAGCATTTT. Its protein product is CASSLRQGGNQPQHF.

The chain joins TRBV5-1 to TRBJ1-3, with 8 bases identical to TRBD1. CDR1 SGHRS and CDR2 YFSETQ come from the germline V gene. V lost 2 bases, J lost 0 bases, and 4 bases stayed unmatched. There are 16 residues in the CDR3. The CDR3 sequence is CASSFADRGSGNTIYF. CDR3 coding DNA: TGCGCCAGCAGCTTCGCAGACAGGGGCTCTGGAAACACCATATATTTT.

This sequence joins TRBV21-1 and TRBJ2-1; the table assigns TRBD2, which was not confirmed against the DNA. TRBV21-1 is annotated as a pseudogene. CDR3 length: 16 amino acids. The CDR3 region has the DNA TGTGCCAGCAGCAAACATAGGGCTAGCGGGAGTCATGAGCAGTTCTTC. It specifies CASSKHRASGSHEQFF.

The chain is built from TRBV28 and TRBJ2-7, with 8 bases lining up with TRBD2. With 7 bases clipped from V and 2 bases from J, the junction kept 7 bases outside the gene matches. The CDR3 covers 14 residues. Germline CDR1 reads MDHEN; CDR2 reads SYDVKM. CDR3 DNA sequence: TGTGCCAGCAACGCGCCGGGACTAGCCTACGAGCAGTACTTC. Its translation is CASNAPGLAYEQYF. The complete variable domain, with remaining parts taken from reference TRBV28 and TRBJ2-7, reads DVKVTQSSRYLVKRTGEKVFLECVQDMDHENMFWYRQDPGLGLRLIYFSYDVKMKEKGDIPEGYSVSREKKERFSLILESASTNQTSMYLCASNAPGLAYEQYFGPGTRLTVT.

The J gene is TRBJ1-5, the V gene TRBV2, with D perhaps matching TRBD1 (6 bases). Germline-derived CDR1 and CDR2 are SNHLY and FYNNEI. CDR3 size: 14 residues. Trimming took 6 bases from V and 2 from J, leaving 11 bases between them. The CDR3 sequence: CASRIQGGNQPQHF. The CDR3 nucleotides are TGTGCCAGCAGGATACAGGGAGGCAATCAGCCCCAGCATTTT.